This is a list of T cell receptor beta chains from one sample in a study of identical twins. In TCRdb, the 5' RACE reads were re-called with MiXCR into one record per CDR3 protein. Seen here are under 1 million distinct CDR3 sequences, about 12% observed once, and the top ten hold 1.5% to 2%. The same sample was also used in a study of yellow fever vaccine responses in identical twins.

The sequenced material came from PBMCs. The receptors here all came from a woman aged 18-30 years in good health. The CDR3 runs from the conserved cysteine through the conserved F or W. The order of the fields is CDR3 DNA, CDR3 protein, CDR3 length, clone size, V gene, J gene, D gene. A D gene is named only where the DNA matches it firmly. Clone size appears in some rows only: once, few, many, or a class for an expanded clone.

DNA: TGTGCCAGTAGTAAACAGGACAGGGGCTATGGCTACACCTTC; CDR3: CASSKQDRGYGYTF; length: 14; size: -; V: TRBV19; J: TRBJ1-2; D: TRBD1
DNA: TGTGCCAGCGGCGGGGCCGGTAATGAAAAACTGTTTTTT; CDR3: CASGGAGNEKLFF; length: 13; size: -; V: TRBV2; J: TRBJ1-4; D: -
DNA: TGTGCCAGCAGCTTCGCCAGGGGTGATAGCAATCAGCCCCAGCATTTT; CDR3: CASSFARGDSNQPQHF; length: 16; size: many; V: TRBV7-8; J: TRBJ1-5; D: -
DNA: TGTGCCAGCTCGTCCCTAACGGGAGTCACCTACGAGCAGTACTTC; CDR3: CASSSLTGVTYEQYF; length: 15; size: many; V: TRBV28; J: TRBJ2-7; D: -
DNA: TGTGCCAGCAGCTCTAGCGGGAGCCCGTTCGAGCAGTACTTC; CDR3: CASSSSGSPFEQYF; length: 14; size: few; V: TRBV6-1; J: TRBJ2-7; D: TRBD2
DNA: TGCAGCGTAGGGACAGCGGGCTACGAGCAGTACTTC; CDR3: CSVGTAGYEQYF; length: 12; size: few; V: TRBV29-1; J: TRBJ2-7; D: -
DNA: TGTGCCATCAGTCCCGGGACTAGCGGGGGGTTCACAGATACGCAGTATTTT; CDR3: CAISPGTSGGFTDTQYF; length: 17; size: few; V: TRBV10-3; J: TRBJ2-3; D: TRBD2
DNA: TGTGCCAGCAGCGTACAGGGGGTGGAAGGAAACACCATATATTTT; CDR3: CASSVQGVEGNTIYF; length: 15; size: -; V: TRBV9; J: TRBJ1-3; D: TRBD1
DNA: TGTGCCAGCAGCTTGTCGCCCTCTGGGGCCAACGTCCTGACTTTC; CDR3: CASSLSPSGANVLTF; length: 15; size: few; V: TRBV5-6; J: TRBJ2-6; D: -
DNA: TGCAGCGCGGACGGGAACACCGGGGAGCTGTTTTTT; CDR3: CSADGNTGELFF; length: 12; size: many; V: TRBV29-1; J: TRBJ2-2; D: -
DNA: TGCAGCGTTGAACTATTCGACGAGCAGTACTTC; CDR3: CSVELFDEQYF; length: 11; size: -; V: TRBV29-1; J: TRBJ2-7; D: -
DNA: TGTGCCAGCGGTTTAAACCCCGATTACAATGAGCAGTTCTTC; CDR3: CASGLNPDYNEQFF; length: 14; size: -; V: TRBV6-5; J: TRBJ2-1; D: -
DNA: TGTGCCAGCAGTGAACTCTCTGGAAACACCATATATTTT; CDR3: CASSELSGNTIYF; length: 13; size: -; V: TRBV12-3/TRBV12-4; J: TRBJ1-3; D: -
DNA: TGTGCCAGCAGTTACGGGGGGGTGATTGAGCAGTTCTTC; CDR3: CASSYGGVIEQFF; length: 13; size: -; V: TRBV27; J: TRBJ2-1; D: TRBD2
DNA: TGCGCCAGCAGTCAGAGGACAAGCCCAAATTCACCCCTCCACTTT; CDR3: CASSQRTSPNSPLHF; length: 15; size: many; V: TRBV5-1; J: TRBJ1-6; D: -
DNA: TGCAGTGCATTACAGGGCGGGAGGGATCAGCCCCAGCATTTT; CDR3: CSALQGGRDQPQHF; length: 14; size: many; V: TRBV20-1; J: TRBJ1-5; D: -
DNA: TGTGCCAGCAGCTTAGAGGGCCCCTATGGGTCAACAGATACGCAGTATTTT; CDR3: CASSLEGPYGSTDTQYF; length: 17; size: -; V: TRBV11-3; J: TRBJ2-3; D: -
DNA: TGTGCCAGCAGCTTAGCCACTAGCAGCAATGAGCAGTTCTTC; CDR3: CASSLATSSNEQFF; length: 14; size: once; V: TRBV11-2; J: TRBJ2-1; D: -
DNA: TGTGCCAGCAGCCATAGCGCCGCGAGCCATTTGAACACCGGGGAGCTGTTTTTT; CDR3: CASSHSAASHLNTGELFF; length: 18; size: few; V: TRBV7-8; J: TRBJ2-2; D: -
DNA: TGCAGTGCTAGAGATACAGGTTTGCAGACCCAGTACTTC; CDR3: CSARDTGLQTQYF; length: 13; size: few; V: TRBV20-1; J: TRBJ2-5; D: -
DNA: TGTGCCAGCAGTTCCTCCCGGGAGACTTACGTTCAGTACTTC; CDR3: CASSSSRETYVQYF; length: 14; size: few; V: TRBV6-5; J: TRBJ2-4; D: -
DNA: TGCAGTGCTAGATCCGGACAGTATTATTCACCCCTCCACTTT; CDR3: CSARSGQYYSPLHF; length: 14; size: -; V: TRBV20-1; J: TRBJ1-6; D: -
DNA: TGTGCCAGCAGTCCCTATAGCGGGAACTACAATGAGCAGTTCTTC; CDR3: CASSPYSGNYNEQFF; length: 15; size: few; V: TRBV28; J: TRBJ2-1; D: TRBD2
DNA: TGTGCCAGCAGTCACCGGGACATCTTCTTCGCGCAGTATTTT; CDR3: CASSHRDIFFAQYF; length: 14; size: -; V: TRBV28; J: TRBJ2-3; D: -
DNA: TGTGCCAGTAAGGAGAGGGACAGGGCGTCACCCCTCCACTTT; CDR3: CASKERDRASPLHF; length: 14; size: -; V: TRBV19; J: TRBJ1-6; D: TRBD1
DNA: TGTGCCAGCTCACCATCGGCCGGGTTTGAAGCTTTCTTT; CDR3: CASSPSAGFEAFF; length: 13; size: -; V: TRBV18; J: TRBJ1-1; D: -
DNA: TGTGCCAGCAGCGCCTCCGCCGGGACAGGGTCCACCGGGGAGCTGTTTTTT; CDR3: CASSASAGTGSTGELFF; length: 17; size: -; V: TRBV7-8; J: TRBJ2-2; D: TRBD1
DNA: TGTGCCAGCAGCCCGGGTGCAAGTATCTACGAGCAGTACTTC; CDR3: CASSPGASIYEQYF; length: 14; size: many; V: TRBV13; J: TRBJ2-7; D: -
DNA: TGTGCCACCAGTGAGCGGACGGCCGGGGAGCTGTTTTTT; CDR3: CATSERTAGELFF; length: 13; size: -; V: TRBV24-1; J: TRBJ2-2; D: -
DNA: TGTGCCAGCAGCTTAGACTTGACGCCCAAAAACTATGGCTACACCTTC; CDR3: CASSLDLTPKNYGYTF; length: 16; size: -; V: TRBV7-9; J: TRBJ1-2; D: -
DNA: TGTGCCAGCACCTACGGACAGCCGAACACTGAAGCTTTCTTT; CDR3: CASTYGQPNTEAFF; length: 14; size: many; V: TRBV12-3/TRBV12-4; J: TRBJ1-1; D: -
DNA: TGCAGCGTCGAGGTTGCGAACACCGGGGAGCTGTTTTTT; CDR3: CSVEVANTGELFF; length: 13; size: -; V: TRBV29-1; J: TRBJ2-2; D: -
DNA: TGCAGTGCCTGGGACAGTGCCAAAAACATTCAGTACTTC; CDR3: CSAWDSAKNIQYF; length: 13; size: -; V: TRBV20-1; J: TRBJ2-4; D: TRBD1